Each of the 28 T cell receptor beta chains below was sequenced from the same sample in a study of shared clonotypes between healthy human individuals. TCRdb keeps only in-frame clones here, not all; method: immunoSEQ multiplex PCR. Of approximately 2.5 million clones in the sample, 85% to 95% were seen once. Sequencing input: naive CD4+ T cells sorted from blood. Indicated subset: CD45RA+ positively selected. These TCRs come from a man younger than 35 in good health.

The rearrangement joins TRBV19 to TRBJ1-4; 9 nucleotides line up with TRBD1. The CDR3 has 15 residues. The J segment lost 4 bases and the V segment lost 9 bases, leaving 9 bases of the junction unmatched. The germline V gene has CDR1 LNHDA and CDR2 SQIVND (reference sequence). The CDR3 DNA sequence: TGTGCCAGAAGGACAGGGGTTAGTGTTAATGAAAAACTGTTTTTT. Translation: CARRTGVSVNEKLFF.

This clone appeared once. CDR3: CASSGTGGSYEQYF. The CDR3, as DNA: TGTGCCAGCAGTGGGACAGGGGGTTCCTACGAGCAGTACTTC. The chain combines TRBV5-6 with TRBJ2-7; TRBD1 aligns across 11 bases. The CDR3 consists of 14 residues. Trimming took 5 bases from V and 1 from J; bases not matched to a gene: 2. The germline CDR1 and CDR2 sequences are SGHDT and YYEEEE.

V and J are TRBV28 and TRBJ1-5, with a tentative D call TRBD1 (5 bases). The V end lost 7 bases, the J end lost 2 bases, and 15 bases lay between the germline ends. This CDR3 region has 15 residues. The germline V gene encodes CDR1 MDHEN and CDR2 SYDVKM. The CDR3 reads CASTGRGRGNQPQHF. In DNA, the CDR3 is TGTGCCAGCACGGGAAGGGGACGTGGCAATCAGCCCCAGCATTTT.

The V call is TRBV5-1, the J call TRBJ2-3; TRBD2 aligns across 7 bases. J lost 1 base, V lost 3 bases, and 14 bases had no gene match. The CDR3 length is 18 residues. Germline values: CDR1 SGHRS, CDR2 YFSETQ. CDR3 DNA sequence: TGCGCCAGCAGCTCCCTAATAGCGGGCACGGGGGGCACAGATACGCAGTATTTT. Translating gives CASSSLIAGTGGTDTQYF.

The chain combines TRBV28 with TRBJ1-5, with 9 bases aligning to TRBD1. CDR1 and CDR2 from the germline V gene are MDHEN and SYDVKM. Trimming cost V 7 bases and J 2 bases; bases outside gene matches: 9. The CDR3 is made up of 16 amino acids. CDR3 protein: CASIPDRGYGNQPQHF. The CDR3 DNA reads as TGTGCCAGCATTCCGGACAGGGGATATGGCAATCAGCCCCAGCATTTT.

V usage is TRBV6-1 and J usage is TRBJ2-7, with unresolved D. The CDR3 runs 12 residues. The V gene's germline CDR1 is MNHNS and CDR2 SASEGT. Deletions cut 7 bases from V and 6 bases from J, with 13 bases between. The CDR3 spells CASIRSVVEQYF. DNA for the CDR3: TGTGCCAGCATTCGATCGGTGGTCGAGCAGTACTTC.

This clone was detected only once. The rearrangement uses TRBV6-5 and TRBJ1-1, with 8 bases lining up with TRBD1. The CDR3 is made up of 16 amino acids. V shed 2 bases and J 4 bases; nucleotides not matched to a gene: 9. Germline assignment: CDR1 MNHEY and CDR2 SVGAGI. The CDR3 protein is CASSYEQGARGTEAFF. CDR3 nucleotides: TGTGCCAGCAGTTACGAGCAGGGGGCTAGGGGCACTGAAGCTTTCTTT.

The chain employs TRBV27 and TRBJ2-7; D not resolved. Germline CDR1 reads MNHEY; CDR2 reads SMNVEV (reference sequence). There are 16 residues in the CDR3. V was shortened by 0 bases and J by 1 base, with 13 bases between the two germline ends. CDR3 in amino acids: CASSLSKTGWSYEQYF. CDR3 in DNA: TGTGCCAGCAGTTTATCCAAGACCGGTTGGTCCTACGAGCAGTACTTC.

For this clone: Different DNA sequences within this sample yield the same CDR3. The gene calls are TRBV5-4 and TRBJ1-3; no clear D gene. V dropped 1 base and J dropped 0 bases, with 2 bases sitting between them. The CDR3 spans 13 residues. Per the germline V gene, CDR1 is SGHNT and CDR2 is YYREEE (reference sequence). CDR3 amino acids: CASSLISGNTIYF. The CDR3 DNA is TGTGCCAGCAGCTTGATCTCTGGAAACACCATATATTTT.

The chain couples TRBV5-6 to TRBJ2-6; possible D gene TRBD1, 5 bases. Trimming cost V 0 bases and J 3 bases, with 10 bases left between them. Germline CDR1 SGHDT, CDR2 YYEEEE. The CDR3 sequence is 16 residues long. CDR3 loop: CASSLDVGRGANVLTF. The CDR3 coding sequence is TGTGCCAGCAGCTTGGACGTGGGGCGTGGGGCCAACGTCCTGACTTTC. Variable domain in full (rest from reference TRBV5-6 and TRBJ2-6): DAGVTQSPTHLIKTRGQQVTLRCSPKSGHDTVSWYQQALGQGPQFIFQYYEEEERQRGNFPDRFSGHQFPNYSSELNVNALLLGDSALYLCASSLDVGRGANVLTFGAGSRLTVL.

V and J are TRBV7-2 and TRBJ2-7; 9 bases map to TRBD2. Germline loops: CDR1 SGHTA, CDR2 FQGNSA. V lost 5 bases and J lost 3; bases outside the gene matches: 11. The CDR3 is 16 amino acids. The CDR3 DNA reads as TGTGCCAGCAGCCGAACTACCGGGACTAGCCGCTACGAGCAGTACTTC. This encodes CASSRTTGTSRYEQYF.

The chain carries TRBV7-6 and TRBJ2-5, with TRBD2 matching 8 bases. Germline V gene sequence: CDR1 SGHVS, CDR2 FNYEAQ. CDR3 size: 14 residues. Trimming cost V 4 bases and J 3 bases; bases outside gene matches: 4. The CDR3: CASSYSGREETQYF. As DNA, the CDR3 is TGTGCCAGCAGCTACAGCGGGAGAGAAGAGACCCAGTACTTC.

This clone appeared a few times. This chain uses TRBV30 with TRBJ1-5, with D unclear. In germline, CDR1 is GTSNPN, CDR2 SVGIG (reference sequence). V lost 5 bases, J lost 9 bases, and 20 bases lay in between. The CDR3 extends over 14 amino acids. The CDR3 nucleotides are TGTGCCTGGGGACTGACGGGAGCAGGTTGGCCCCAGCATTTT. Its protein is CAWGLTGAGWPQHF.

The rearrangement links TRBV10-1 to TRBJ2-3; D possibly corresponds to TRBD2 (5 bases). The germline V gene encodes CDR1 WNHNN and CDR2 SYGVQD (reference sequence). V lost 3 bases and J 1 base, leaving 14 bases between the germline ends. CDR3 length equals 16 residues. Here the CDR3 reads CASSDRVAGGTDTQYF. CDR3 in DNA: TGCGCCAGCAGTGATAGGGTCGCGGGCGGCACAGATACGCAGTATTTT.

Regarding this clone: Other DNA sequences from this sample encode an identical CDR3 as well. The rearrangement links TRBV9 to TRBJ2-2; D unclear. The CDR3 has 14 residues. Between the trimmed V and J ends, which lost 0 bases and 1 base, there was a span of 4 bases. Per the germline V gene, CDR1 is SGDLS and CDR2 is YYNGEE. CDR3 in DNA: TGTGCCAGCAGCGTAGGTGGGAACACCGGGGAGCTGTTTTTT. Amino acid sequence: CASSVGGNTGELFF.

The V call is TRBV18, the J call TRBJ1-6; D may be TRBD1 (5 bases). Germline V gene lookup returns CDR1 KGHSH and CDR2 LQKENI. V lost 2 bases, J lost 2 bases, and 7 bases lay in between. This CDR3 contains 15 residues. DNA for the CDR3: TGTGCCAGCTCACCATGGGGACCCTATAATTCACCCCTCCACTTT. Its translation: CASSPWGPYNSPLHF.

V usage is TRBV18 and J usage is TRBJ1-2; no clear D gene. CDR1 is KGHSH and CDR2 is LQKENI in the germline V gene. Trimming took off 2 bases at V and 4 bases at J, with 11 bases between the two ends. The CDR3 consists of 14 residues. The CDR3 here is CASSPFGEGYGYTF. Here the CDR3 DNA reads TGTGCCAGCTCACCATTCGGGGAGGGCTATGGCTACACCTTC.

This rearrangement joins TRBV6-5 to TRBJ2-7; TRBD2 agrees at 7 bases. Losses at the gene ends were 7 bases for V and 6 bases for J; bases not matched to a gene: 6. The germline V gene has CDR1 MNHEY and CDR2 SVGAGI. This CDR3 spans 12 amino acids. CDR3 region: CASTRGVAEQYF. As DNA, the CDR3 is TGTGCCAGCACCCGGGGGGTTGCCGAGCAGTACTTC.

CDR3 bases: TGTGCCACCAGCAGAGAACAGGGCTATAATGAAAAACTGTTTTTT. Protein product: CATSREQGYNEKLFF. The V call is TRBV15, the J call TRBJ1-4, with a weak D call TRBD1 (6 bases). CDR3 length: 15 amino acids. Germline CDR1 LNHNV, CDR2 YYDKDF (reference sequence). Trimming cost V 0 bases and J 4 bases, with 9 bases left between them. The entire variable domain, with the rest obtained from reference TRBV15 and TRBJ1-4, is as follows: DAMVIQNPRYQVTQFGKPVTLSCSQTLNHNVMYWYQQKSSQAPKLLFHYYDKDFNNEADTPDNFQSRRPNTSFCFLDIRSPGLGDTAMYLCATSREQGYNEKLFFGSGTQLSVL.

In nucleotides, the CDR3 is TGTGCCAGCAGTGGTAACGGTGACTATAATTCACCCCTCCACTTT. It encodes CASSGNGDYNSPLHF. V and J are TRBV2 and TRBJ1-6; D is unclear. Trimming left V 4 bases short and J 3 bases short, with 10 bases between. The germline V gene encodes CDR1 SNHLY and CDR2 FYNNEI. This CDR3 has 15 amino acids.

On this clone: Other DNA variants within this sample encode the same CDR3. The chain uses TRBV5-1 and TRBJ2-5, with TRBD1 identical over 7 bases. Germline trimming cut 3 bases from V and 2 bases from J; bases unmatched to any gene: 1. Germline assignment: CDR1 SGHRS and CDR2 YFSETQ. The CDR3 covers 13 residues. The CDR3 nucleotides are TGCGCCAGCAGCTCCAGGGGGCAAGAGACCCAGTACTTC. This sequence encodes CASSSRGQETQYF.

V is TRBV19 and J is TRBJ2-7; TRBD2 matches at 9 bases. This CDR3 spans 16 amino acids. Germline V gives CDR1 LNHDA, CDR2 SQIVND (reference sequence). V was clipped by 3 bases and J by 1 base; unmatched bases: 7. The CDR3 DNA reads as TGTGCCAGTAGTATTGGAGCGGGGGGCGGTTCCTACGAGCAGTACTTC. It is translated as CASSIGAGGGSYEQYF.

This clone was recorded a few times. The chain recombines TRBV2 with TRBJ1-1; a possible D gene is TRBD1 (6 bases). This CDR3 has 12 amino acids. Looked up from germline, CDR1 is SNHLY and CDR2 is FYNNEI. V gave up 1 base and J gave up 8 bases, with 8 bases separating them. Here the CDR3 DNA reads TGTGCCAGCAGTGAAGGGACAGCCGAAGCTTTCTTT. Amino acid sequence: CASSEGTAEAFF.

Points on this clone: The sample holds other DNA sequences that translate to the same CDR3. V gene TRBV6-6 combines with J gene TRBJ2-7; TRBD2 might be the D (7 bases). Germline loops: CDR1 MNHNY, CDR2 SVGAGI (reference sequence). Deletions cut 0 bases from V and 3 bases from J, with 15 bases between. The CDR3 length is 16 residues. CDR3 DNA: TGTGCCAGCAGTTACTCGGGGGGGGGCGCTAGCTACGAGCAGTACTTC. It encodes CASSYSGGGASYEQYF.

The CDR3 nucleotides are TGTGCCAGCAGTTTAAGGCATGGGGTTTCATCAGTGAACACTGAAGCTTTCTTT. This codes for CASSLRHGVSSVNTEAFF. The chain carries TRBV27 and TRBJ1-1, with no clear D. Trimming stripped 2 bases from V and 0 bases from J, with 19 bases between. Germline CDR1 MNHEY, CDR2 SMNVEV (reference sequence). The CDR3 sequence is 18 residues long.

The V and J genes are TRBV25-1 and TRBJ2-1; D may correspond to TRBD1 or TRBD2 (5 bases each). Germline-derived CDR1 and CDR2 are MGHDK and SYGVNS. This CDR3 region has 16 residues. Trimming shortened V by 0 bases and J by 4 bases, and 13 bases separated the two germline ends. In nucleotides, the CDR3 is TGTGCCAGCAGTGAATATGGGGGAAAAGGTTACAATGAGCAGTTCTTC. This encodes CASSEYGGKGYNEQFF.

This clone was detected a few times. The chain employs TRBV25-1 and TRBJ1-2; maybe TRBD1 (6 bases). Trimming pared 4 bases from V and 4 bases from J, leaving 13 bases between. The germline V gene has CDR1 MGHDK and CDR2 SYGVNS. This CDR3 has 14 residues. Here the CDR3 reads CASSAKTTGYGYTF. CDR3 DNA: TGTGCCAGCAGTGCTAAGACGACAGGCTATGGCTACACCTTC.

V gene TRBV30 combines with J gene TRBJ2-1; D is uncertain. CDR3 length: 14 residues. Trimming took off 3 bases at V and 3 bases at J, with 12 bases between the two ends. Germline V CDR1 and CDR2: GTSNPN, SVGIG (reference sequence). For the CDR3, the DNA is TGTGCCTGGAGCCCGCCCCGGCGCTACAATGAGCAGTTCTTC. Translation gives CAWSPPRRYNEQFF.